This TCR beta chain is from a study of T cell repertoires in cytomegalovirus infection. Study-wide context: Public TCR beta signatures provided an indication of both CMV infection and a matching HLA type.

General study results and limits: Frequencies of public TCR beta families were cumulated, and this identified carriers of CMV plus the relevant HLA. The ex vivo response was dominated by HLA-C-restricted CMV-specific TCR beta clonotypes.

Each CDR3 protein gets one entry after TCRdb re-called the reads with MiXCR. The repertoire includes approximately 500,000 distinct CDR3 sequences, 11% of them detected once, and roughly 10% sits in the top ten. The CDR3 has 11 amino acids. Between the trimmed V and J ends, which lost 4 bases and 6 bases, there was a span of 8 bases. CDR1 SQVTM and CDR2 ANQGSEA come from the germline V gene. There are many counts of this clonotype. Its antigen is as yet unknown. This TCR derives from a human donor in good health (CMV status not recorded). Some clones in this sample may be carry-over from other donors' samples. This chain joins TRBV29-1 and TRBJ2-3, with a tentative D call TRBD2 (6 bases). The sample was PBMCs. The CDR3 nucleotides are TGCAGCGTTGCGGGAGCCGATACGCAGTATTTT. It yields the protein CSVAGADTQYF.